These T cell receptor beta chains were read from a single sample in a study of vaccination effects on CD4 cells after COVID-19. No antigens are known for them. Profiled with immunoSEQ multiplex PCR; TCRdb holds only in-frame clones, not every one. Among some 69,000 clones, about 74% were seen once, and the ten largest hold approximately 1.5%. The material sequenced was CD4+ T cells from PBMCs cultured with HCoV-229E spike peptides, taken after COVID-19 vaccination. The origin of the receptors is a human donor who received a COVID-19 vaccine. Both conserved end residues are part of each CDR3. Fields, in order: J gene, V gene, clone size, D gene, CDR3 DNA, CDR3 protein. D genes are given only for firm matches. Some rows have no size entry. The others give once, few or many, or a class for an expanded clone.

TRBJ2-3 | TRBV5-5 | once | . | TGTGCCAGCAGCTCTCCTGTAACCACAGATACGCAGTATTTT | CASSSPVTTDTQYF
TRBJ1-2 | TRBV29-1 | . | TRBD1 | TGCAGCGTTGACAAGGGGGCGCGGAGTGGCTACACCTTC | CSVDKGARSGYTF
TRBJ2-2 | TRBV27 | few | . | TGTGCCAGCAGTTTAACCCAGACCGGGGAGCTGTTTTTT | CASSLTQTGELFF
TRBJ1-5 | TRBV6-5 | . | . | TGTGCCAGCAACGGTGATAATAGCAATCAGCCCCAGCATTTT | CASNGDNSNQPQHF
TRBJ1-6 | TRBV6-2/TRBV6-3 | . | . | TGTGCCAGCAGTCCGATTCTTCCCTCGCCCCTCCACTTT | CASSPILPSPLHF
TRBJ1-4 | TRBV18 | . | . | TGTGCCAGCTCACCACTCCTCCTCAGGGGAGATAATGAAAAACTGTTTTTT | CASSPLLLRGDNEKLFF
TRBJ1-3 | TRBV2 | . | TRBD1 | TGTGCCAGCAGTCCGGACAGGGCTGGAAACACCATATATTTT | CASSPDRAGNTIYF
TRBJ2-2 | TRBV5-1 | . | TRBD2 | TGCGCCAGCAGCGGGCTAGCGGGGTCGAACACCGGGGAGCTGTTTTTT | CASSGLAGSNTGELFF
TRBJ1-3 | TRBV5-1 | . | TRBD1 | TGCGCCAGCAGAGAGGGGGCCTCTGGAAACACCATATATTTT | CASREGASGNTIYF
TRBJ2-5 | TRBV7-2 | . | . | TGTGCCAGCAGCCCCCGGGACTCCGAGGGGGCCCAGTACTTC | CASSPRDSEGAQYF
TRBJ1-3 | TRBV7-2 | . | . | TGTGCCAGCAGCTTGACCGCTAACTCTGGAAACACCATATATTTT | CASSLTANSGNTIYF
TRBJ2-1 | TRBV5-1 | once | TRBD1 | TGCGCCAGCAGCTTGGTCGACAGGGGTTATCCCAATGAGCAGTTCTTC | CASSLVDRGYPNEQFF
TRBJ2-5 | TRBV24-1 | . | . | TGTGCCACCAGTCACCAGGACCTATTACAAGAGACCCAGTACTTC | CATSHQDLLQETQYF
TRBJ1-4 | TRBV2 | few | . | TGTGCCAGCAGTGTAGAGGGAGGGAGTGAAAAACTGTTTTTT | CASSVEGGSEKLFF
TRBJ1-1 | TRBV2 | . | TRBD1 | TGTGCCAGCAGTCGCGGACAGGGGTACGCTGAAGCTTTCTTT | CASSRGQGYAEAFF
TRBJ1-1 | TRBV29-1 | . | . | TGCAGCGTTCCCGATGGGCCCGTCGATGCTTTCTTT | CSVPDGPVDAFF
TRBJ1-1 | TRBV19 | . | TRBD1 | TGTGCCAGTAGAAGGACAGGGCTCGCCACTGAAGCTTTCTTT | CASRRTGLATEAFF
TRBJ1-5 | TRBV28 | . | TRBD1 | TGTGCCAGCCTGGGACAGGGCAATCAGCCCCAGCATTTT | CASLGQGNQPQHF
TRBJ1-5 | TRBV6-1 | . | . | TGTGCCAGCAGTGAAGTGTATACGTCAGCTAGCAATCAGCCCCAGCATTTT | CASSEVYTSASNQPQHF
TRBJ1-5 | TRBV6-5 | . | TRBD1 | TGTGCCAGCAGTTTCCTCGGACAGGGGGATCAGCCCCAGCATTTT | CASSFLGQGDQPQHF
TRBJ2-3 | TRBV29-1 | few | . | TGCAGCGTTGAAGGACAGGGAGGGCAGTATTTT | CSVEGQGGQYF
TRBJ2-3 | TRBV6-5 | . | TRBD2 | TGTGCCAGCTCGCGGGCAGCGGGGGCCACAGATACGCAGTATTTT | CASSRAAGATDTQYF
TRBJ1-2 | TRBV7-8 | . | TRBD1 | TGTGCCAGCAGCCGACAAACAGGGGGCGAGGGCTATGGCTACACCTTC | CASSRQTGGEGYGYTF
TRBJ2-5 | TRBV19 | . | . | TGTGCCACCCGGGGGCCAGGGGAGACCCAGTACTTC | CATRGPGETQYF
TRBJ1-4 | TRBV10-3 | few | . | TGTGCCATCAGTGAGGACAAGCAAAGGGGGAAACTGTTTTTT | CAISEDKQRGKLFF
TRBJ2-3 | TRBV29-1 | . | . | TGCAGCGTTGAAGACCGTCGAAGCGGCACAGATACGCAGTATTTT | CSVEDRRSGTDTQYF
TRBJ1-2 | TRBV2 | few | . | TGTGCCAGCGATGAGAATAGGTATGGCTACACCTTC | CASDENRYGYTF
TRBJ1-3 | TRBV2 | . | TRBD1 | TGTGCCAGCAGCAAAACGACAGGGTGGCAGGTGGGGAACACCATATATTTT | CASSKTTGWQVGNTIYF
TRBJ1-1 | TRBV28 | few | . | TGTGCCAGCAGTTTGACAGGAGAAGCTTTCTTT | CASSLTGEAFF
TRBJ1-1 | TRBV3-1/TRBV3-2 | . | . | TGTGCCAGCAGCCAACCTGGGGGCGGCACTGAAGCTTTCTTT | CASSQPGGGTEAFF
TRBJ2-2 | TRBV24-1 | . | TRBD2 | TGTGCCACCAGTGGTAGACACGGGACTAGTCGCACCGGGGAGCTGTTTTTT | CATSGRHGTSRTGELFF
TRBJ2-5 | TRBV4-1 | . | . | TGCGCCAGCAGCCAAGATTCGGTACAGACCCAGTACTTC | CASSQDSVQTQYF
TRBJ1-3 | TRBV19 | . | . | TGTGCCAGTAGTCCCGACAGAAGCGGTGTGAACACCATATATTTT | CASSPDRSGVNTIYF
TRBJ1-2 | TRBV5-1 | . | . | TGCGCCAGCACTCAGGGTTATGAGTATGGCTACACCTTC | CASTQGYEYGYTF
TRBJ2-5 | TRBV14 | . | . | TGTGCCAGCAGCCAATTCAGGGGAAGATGGACCCAGTACTTC | CASSQFRGRWTQYF
TRBJ2-1 | TRBV18 | few | . | TGTGCCAGCTCACCACTTGGGGCGTCAGCTACCCCCAATGAGCAGTTCTTC | CASSPLGASATPNEQFF
TRBJ1-2 | TRBV7-3 | . | . | TGTGCCAGCAGCTCCCGCCCGGGACTGACCTATGGCTACACCTTC | CASSSRPGLTYGYTF
TRBJ1-2 | TRBV10-3 | . | TRBD1 | TGTGCCATCAGTGACATACAGGGGGCGAGAGGCTACACCTTC | CAISDIQGARGYTF
TRBJ2-5 | TRBV7-2 | . | TRBD2 | TGTGCCAGCAGCAAGGCGGGGGGCGAGACCCAGTACTTC | CASSKAGGETQYF
TRBJ1-4 | TRBV6-5 | . | . | TGTGCCAGCTCAATCGAGGGATTTCGGGAAAAACTGTTTTTT | CASSIEGFREKLFF
TRBJ2-2 | TRBV4-3 | . | . | TGCGCCAGCAGTCAGTGGAGGGGGCTGGTCGGGGAGCTGTTTTTT | CASSQWRGLVGELFF
TRBJ1-2 | TRBV9 | . | . | TGTGCCAGCAGCGTAGCACAGAACTATGGCTACACCTTC | CASSVAQNYGYTF
TRBJ2-3 | TRBV24-1 | . | . | TGTGCCACCAGTGATTTTTTGGGAGATACGCAGTATTTT | CATSDFLGDTQYF
TRBJ2-1 | TRBV18 | once | TRBD1 | TGTGCCAGCTCACCCGACAGGGGGAATGAGCAGTTCTTC | CASSPDRGNEQFF
TRBJ1-2 | TRBV19 | . | . | TGTGCCAGTAGTTATACGCGGGGCCTGGGAAACTATGGCTACACCTTC | CASSYTRGLGNYGYTF
TRBJ2-2 | TRBV19 | few | . | TGTGCCAGTCATCCTTATTTAGGGGGGACCGGTGGCACCGGGGAGCTGTTTTTT | CASHPYLGGTGGTGELFF
TRBJ2-2 | TRBV24-1 | . | TRBD1 | TGTGCCACCAGTGATTCAGGACAGGGGGACACCGGGGAGCTGTTTTTT | CATSDSGQGDTGELFF
TRBJ1-5 | TRBV6-5 | few | . | TGTGCCAGCAGTTACATCAGGGGCCAGCCCCAGCATTTT | CASSYIRGQPQHF
TRBJ1-1 | TRBV5-1 | . | TRBD1 | TGCGCCAGCAGCTGGGGGGACAGGGGCGGGGAAGCTTTCTTT | CASSWGDRGGEAFF
TRBJ2-2 | TRBV27 | . | . | TGTGCCAGCAGTCCCTGGGTGGGCGGGGAGCTGTTTTTT | CASSPWVGGELFF
TRBJ2-2 | TRBV28 | . | . | TGTGCCAGCATTTCCGGGGGCCTCGCCGGGGAGCTGTTTTTT | CASISGGLAGELFF